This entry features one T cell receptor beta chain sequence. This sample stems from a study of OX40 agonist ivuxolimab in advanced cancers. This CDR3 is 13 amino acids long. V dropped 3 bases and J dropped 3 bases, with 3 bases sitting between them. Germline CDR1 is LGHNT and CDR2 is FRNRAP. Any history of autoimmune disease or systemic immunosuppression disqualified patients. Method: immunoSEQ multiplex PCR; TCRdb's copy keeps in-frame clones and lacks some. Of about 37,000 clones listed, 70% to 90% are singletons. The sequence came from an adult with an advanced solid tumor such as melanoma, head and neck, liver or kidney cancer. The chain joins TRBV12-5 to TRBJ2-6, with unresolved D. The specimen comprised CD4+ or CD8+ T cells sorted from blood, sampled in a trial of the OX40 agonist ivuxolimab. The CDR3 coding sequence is TGTGCTAGTGGTTTAAGTGGGGCCAACGTCCTGACTTTC. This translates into CASGLSGANVLTF. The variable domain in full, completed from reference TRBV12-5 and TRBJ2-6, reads DARVTQTPRHKVTEMGQEVTMRCQPILGHNTVFWYRQTMMQGLELLAYFRNRAPLDDSGMPKDRFSAEMPDATLATLKIQPSEPRDSAVYFCASGLSGANVLTFGAGSRLTVL.